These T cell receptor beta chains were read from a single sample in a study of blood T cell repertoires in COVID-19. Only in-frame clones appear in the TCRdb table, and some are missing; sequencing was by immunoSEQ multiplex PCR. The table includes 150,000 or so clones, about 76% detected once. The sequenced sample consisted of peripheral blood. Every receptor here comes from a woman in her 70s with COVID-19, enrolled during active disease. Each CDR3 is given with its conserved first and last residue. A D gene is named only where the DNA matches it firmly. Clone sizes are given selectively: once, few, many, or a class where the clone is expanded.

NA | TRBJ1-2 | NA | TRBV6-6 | CASSYSSGNYGYTF | TGTGCCAGCAGTTACTCCTCAGGGAACTATGGCTACACCTTC
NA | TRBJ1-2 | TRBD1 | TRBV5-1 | CASSASGTGAYGYTF | TGCGCCAGCAGCGCGTCCGGGACAGGGGCCTATGGCTACACCTTC
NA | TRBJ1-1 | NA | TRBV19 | CASSMRTANTEAFF | TGTGCCAGTAGTATGAGGACAGCTAACACTGAAGCTTTCTTT
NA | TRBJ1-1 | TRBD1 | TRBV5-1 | CASSTRTGPNPFDTEAFF | TGCGCCAGCAGCACGCGGACAGGGCCAAACCCTTTTGACACTGAAGCTTTCTTT
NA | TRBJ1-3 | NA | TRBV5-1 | CASSFLAGTSGNTIYF | TGCGCCAGCAGCTTTCTCGCAGGGACTTCTGGAAACACCATATATTTT
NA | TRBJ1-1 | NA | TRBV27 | CASSLNPGYPNSAQVFTEAFF | TGTGCCAGCAGTTTAAATCCAGGGTACCCCAACTCGGCTCAGGTGTTCACTGAAGCTTTCTTT
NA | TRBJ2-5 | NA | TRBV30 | CAWTFNRAPRGTQYF | TGTGCCTGGACCTTTAACCGGGCCCCCCGGGGGACCCAGTACTTC
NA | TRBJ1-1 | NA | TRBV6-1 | CASSAAAEAFF | TGTGCCAGCAGTGCAGCCGCTGAAGCTTTCTTT
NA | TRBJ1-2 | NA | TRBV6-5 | CASSPGMLYGYTF | TGTGCCAGCAGCCCCGGGATGCTCTATGGCTACACCTTC
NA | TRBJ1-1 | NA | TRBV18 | CASSLQENTEAFF | TGTGCCAGCTCACTACAGGAGAACACTGAAGCTTTCTTT
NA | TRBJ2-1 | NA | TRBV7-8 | CASSAGLGGEQFF | TGTGCCAGCAGCGCGGGGCTGGGGGGTGAGCAGTTCTTC
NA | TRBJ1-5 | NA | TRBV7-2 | CASSLPGNQPQHF | TGTGCCAGCAGCTTACCAGGGAATCAGCCCCAGCATTTT
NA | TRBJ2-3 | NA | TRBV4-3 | CASSQNRADTQYF | TGCGCCAGCAGCCAAAATCGGGCAGATACGCAGTATTTT
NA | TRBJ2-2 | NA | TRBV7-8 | CASTPLNTGELFF | TGTGCCAGCACCCCTTTGAACACCGGGGAGCTGTTTTTT
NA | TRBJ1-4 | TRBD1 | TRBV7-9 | CASSYLDRGWEKLFF | TGTGCCAGCAGCTATCTGGACAGGGGGTGGGAAAAACTGTTTTTT
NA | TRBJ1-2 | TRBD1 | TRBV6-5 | CASTGTVYNYGYTF | TGTGCCAGCACTGGGACAGTTTATAACTATGGCTACACCTTC
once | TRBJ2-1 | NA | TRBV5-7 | CASSLGVDLQNEQFF | TGTGCCAGCAGCTTGGGCGTAGATCTCCAAAATGAGCAGTTCTTC
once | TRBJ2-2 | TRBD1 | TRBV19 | CASSIPGQGVAVHTGELFF | TGTGCCAGTAGTATCCCGGGACAGGGAGTAGCGGTGCACACCGGGGAGCTGTTTTTT
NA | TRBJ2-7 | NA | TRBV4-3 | CASSQEGGYEQYF | TGCGCCAGCAGCCAAGAAGGAGGCTACGAGCAGTACTTC
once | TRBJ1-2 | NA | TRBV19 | CASRQGGTGYTF | TGTGCCAGTAGACAGGGAGGGACTGGCTACACCTTC
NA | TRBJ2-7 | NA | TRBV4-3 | CASSQALRAASYEQYF | TGCGCCAGCAGCCAAGCGTTGAGGGCGGCCTCTTACGAGCAGTACTTC
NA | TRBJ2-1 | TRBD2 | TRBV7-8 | CASSPRLADYPNEQFF | TGTGCCAGCAGCCCTCGACTAGCGGACTACCCCAATGAGCAGTTCTTC
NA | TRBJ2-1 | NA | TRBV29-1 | CSVDPSGMDEQFF | TGCAGCGTTGACCCCTCAGGGATGGATGAGCAGTTCTTC
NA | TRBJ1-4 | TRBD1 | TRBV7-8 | CASRGSRGANEKLFF | TGTGCCAGCAGAGGATCCAGGGGGGCTAATGAAAAACTGTTTTTT
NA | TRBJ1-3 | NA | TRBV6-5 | CASRAGAEYTIYF | TGTGCCAGCAGAGCAGGGGCTGAATACACCATATATTTT
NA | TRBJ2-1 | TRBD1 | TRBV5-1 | CASSPGQLYNEQFF | TGCGCCAGCAGCCCGGGACAGCTATACAATGAGCAGTTCTTC
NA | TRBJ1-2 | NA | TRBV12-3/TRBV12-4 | CASSLFGSYGYTF | TGTGCCAGCAGTTTGTTTGGGAGCTATGGCTACACCTTC
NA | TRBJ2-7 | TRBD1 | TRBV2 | CASRGGTGRFGDEQYF | TGTGCCAGCAGAGGAGGGACAGGGAGGTTCGGGGACGAGCAGTACTTC
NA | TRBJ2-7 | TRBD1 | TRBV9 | CASSVDPGTGGEQYF | TGTGCCAGCAGCGTAGATCCGGGGACAGGGGGCGAGCAGTACTTC
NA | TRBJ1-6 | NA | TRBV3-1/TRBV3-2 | CASSQDPRANSPLHF | TGTGCCAGCAGCCAAGACCCCAGGGCCAATTCACCCCTCCACTTT
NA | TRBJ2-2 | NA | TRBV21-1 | CASSKVSSTARTNTGELFF | TGTGCCAGCAGCAAAGTATCCTCGACAGCCAGAACGAACACCGGGGAGCTGTTTTTT
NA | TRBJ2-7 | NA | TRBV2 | CASSESGTEKYF | TGTGCCAGCAGTGAATCGGGTACGGAAAAGTACTTC
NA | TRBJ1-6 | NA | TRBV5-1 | CASSLDPPGQSNNSPLHF | TGCGCCAGCAGCTTGGACCCTCCAGGACAGTCGAATAATTCACCCCTCCACTTT
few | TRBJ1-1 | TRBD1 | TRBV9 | CASSPSTGRNTEAFF | TGTGCCAGCAGCCCTTCGACAGGGCGGAACACTGAAGCTTTCTTT
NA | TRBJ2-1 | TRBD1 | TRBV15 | CATSSDRGSYNEQFF | TGTGCCACCAGCAGCGACAGGGGCTCCTACAATGAGCAGTTCTTC
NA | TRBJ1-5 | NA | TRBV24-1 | CATSVDGRDQPQHF | TGTGCCACCAGTGTCGACGGGAGGGATCAGCCCCAGCATTTT
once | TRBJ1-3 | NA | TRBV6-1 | CASSDAGSGNTIYF | TGTGCCAGCAGTGATGCGGGCTCTGGAAACACCATATATTTT
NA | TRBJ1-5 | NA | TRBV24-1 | CATSLSNQPQHF | TGTGCCACCAGCCTCAGCAATCAGCCCCAGCATTTT
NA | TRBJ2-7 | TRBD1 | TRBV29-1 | CSAGQGEDREQYF | TGCAGCGCAGGACAGGGAGAAGATCGCGAGCAGTACTTC